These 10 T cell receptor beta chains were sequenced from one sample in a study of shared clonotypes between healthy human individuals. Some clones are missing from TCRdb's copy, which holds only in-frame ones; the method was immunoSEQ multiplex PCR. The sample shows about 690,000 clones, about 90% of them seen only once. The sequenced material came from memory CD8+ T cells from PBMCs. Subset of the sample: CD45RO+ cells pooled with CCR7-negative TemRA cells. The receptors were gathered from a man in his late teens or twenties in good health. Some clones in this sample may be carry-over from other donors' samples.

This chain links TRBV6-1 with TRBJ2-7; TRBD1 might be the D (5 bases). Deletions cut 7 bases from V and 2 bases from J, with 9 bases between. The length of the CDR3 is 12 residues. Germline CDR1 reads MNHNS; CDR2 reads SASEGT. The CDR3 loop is CASIGQAYEQYF. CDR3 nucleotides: TGTGCCAGCATCGGACAAGCCTACGAGCAGTACTTC.

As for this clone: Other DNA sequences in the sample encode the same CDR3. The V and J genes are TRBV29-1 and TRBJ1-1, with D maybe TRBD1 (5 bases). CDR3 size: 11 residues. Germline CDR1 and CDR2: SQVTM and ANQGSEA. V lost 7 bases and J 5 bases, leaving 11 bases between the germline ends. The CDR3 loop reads CSARGGTEAFF. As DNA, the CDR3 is TGCAGCGCCCGCGGGGGAACTGAAGCTTTCTTT.

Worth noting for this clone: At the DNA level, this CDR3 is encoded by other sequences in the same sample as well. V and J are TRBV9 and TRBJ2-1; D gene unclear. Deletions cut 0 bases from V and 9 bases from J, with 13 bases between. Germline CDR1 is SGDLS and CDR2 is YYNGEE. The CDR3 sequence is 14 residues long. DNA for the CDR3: TGTGCCAGCAGCGTAGGGCTGGCAACTACTGAGCAGTTCTTC. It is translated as CASSVGLATTEQFF.

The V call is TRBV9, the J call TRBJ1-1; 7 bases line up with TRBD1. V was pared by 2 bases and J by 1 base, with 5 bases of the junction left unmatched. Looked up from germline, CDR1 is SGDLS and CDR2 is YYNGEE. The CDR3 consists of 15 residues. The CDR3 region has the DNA TGTGCCAGCAGCGTCAACAGGGGCGGGAACACTGAAGCTTTCTTT. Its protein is CASSVNRGGNTEAFF.

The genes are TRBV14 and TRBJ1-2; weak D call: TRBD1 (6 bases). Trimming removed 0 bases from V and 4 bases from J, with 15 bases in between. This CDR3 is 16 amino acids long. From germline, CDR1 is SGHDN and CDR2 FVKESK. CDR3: CASSQDTTGHFYGYTF. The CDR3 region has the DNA TGTGCCAGCAGCCAAGATACGACAGGACATTTCTATGGCTACACCTTC. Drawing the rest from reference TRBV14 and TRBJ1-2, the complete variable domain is EAGVTQFPSHSVIEKGQTVTLRCDPISGHDNLYWYRRVMGKEIKFLLHFVKESKQDESGMPNNRFLAERTGGTYSTLKVQPAELEDSGVYFCASSQDTTGHFYGYTFGSGTRLTVV.

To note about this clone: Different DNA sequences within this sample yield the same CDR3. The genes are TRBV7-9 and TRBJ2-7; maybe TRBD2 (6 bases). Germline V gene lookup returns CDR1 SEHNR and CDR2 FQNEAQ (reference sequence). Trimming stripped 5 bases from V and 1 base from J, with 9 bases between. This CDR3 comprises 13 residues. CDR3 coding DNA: TGTGCCAGCAGCCCGGGGACTTCCTACGAGCAGTACTTC. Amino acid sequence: CASSPGTSYEQYF.

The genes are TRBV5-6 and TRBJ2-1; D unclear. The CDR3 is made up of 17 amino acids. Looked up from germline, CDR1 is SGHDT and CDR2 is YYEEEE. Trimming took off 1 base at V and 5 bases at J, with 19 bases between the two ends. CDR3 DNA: TGTGCCAGCAGCTTGTGGTCAGGAAAGCAAGTCAACAATGAGCAGTTCTTC. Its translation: CASSLWSGKQVNNEQFF.

CDR3 region: CASRGTGYSYEQYF. CDR3 sequence (DNA): TGTGCAAGTCGCGGGACAGGGTACTCCTACGAGCAGTACTTC. J is TRBJ2-7 and V is TRBV12-2; TRBD1 is the table's D call and was not checked against the DNA. TRBV12-2 is a pseudogene segment. The CDR3 has 14 amino acids.

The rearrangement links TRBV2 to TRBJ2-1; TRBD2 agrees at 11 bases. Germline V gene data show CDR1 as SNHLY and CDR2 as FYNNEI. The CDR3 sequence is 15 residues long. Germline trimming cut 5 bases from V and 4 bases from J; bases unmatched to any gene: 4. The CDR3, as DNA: TGTGCCAGCAGTCGCCTAGCGGGGGGATACAATGAGCAGTTCTTC. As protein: CASSRLAGGYNEQFF.

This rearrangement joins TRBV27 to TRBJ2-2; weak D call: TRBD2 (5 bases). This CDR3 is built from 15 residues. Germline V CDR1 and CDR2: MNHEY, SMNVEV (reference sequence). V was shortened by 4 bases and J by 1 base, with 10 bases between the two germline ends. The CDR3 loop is CASSSWEMNTGELFF. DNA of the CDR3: TGTGCCAGCAGTTCCTGGGAGATGAACACCGGGGAGCTGTTTTTT.